This T cell receptor (beta chain) was sequenced during a study of blood T cells in healthy people across ages. The CDR3 loop spans 17 amino acids. Germline V lookup: CDR1 LNHNV, CDR2 YYDKDF (reference sequence). With V trimmed by 1 base and J by 7 bases, 12 bases remained unmatched. The authors ran a second PCR of about 6 to 11 cycles using a sample-barcoded 5' primer and a J-beta primer mix. TCRdb re-analysed the 5' RACE reads in MiXCR, keeping a single row per CDR3 protein. In the table there are about 1,500,000 distinct CDR3 sequences, roughly 30% of which are singletons. The V call is TRBV15, the J call TRBJ1-4; TRBD1 matches at 7 bases. The clonotype was recovered from a woman younger than 45 in good health. Source material: blood. In DNA, the CDR3 is TGTGCCACCAGCAGAGGGGAATCGACAGGGTGGGGTGAAAAACTGTTTTTT. This codes for CATSRGESTGWGEKLFF.